This T cell receptor (beta chain) was captured in a study of cytomegalovirus exposure and HLA in healthy donors. Study results and caveats: Data from an earlier analysis indicated that most TCR beta V segments were productive either about 90% or about 30% of the time. Later analysis identified a missense DCLRE1C variant that was linked to TCR beta V- and J-gene trimming.

While unrecorded immune exposures were likely, the donors were nominally healthy when sampled. Per the germline V gene, CDR1 is SGHTA and CDR2 is FQGNSA. This CDR3 spans 15 amino acids. Trimming cost V 5 bases and J 7 bases; bases outside gene matches: 10. In the case of this clone: Its antigen is not identified.

The PCR used 60 Vbeta and 13 Jbeta primers. Some clones are missing from TCRdb's copy, which holds only in-frame ones; the method was immunoSEQ multiplex PCR. Of over 65,000 clones in the sample, about 75% were seen once. The chain couples TRBV7-2 to TRBJ1-5; 8 bases are shared with TRBD1. The clonotype was recovered from a woman in her twenties or thirties in good health and CMV-seropositive. The source material was PBMCs. DNA for the CDR3: TGTGCCAGCAGCGGACAGACAGGGGTAGGGCAGCCCCAGCATTTT. It encodes CASSGQTGVGQPQHF.